What follows are 20 T cell receptor beta chains derived from one specimen sequenced in a study of blood T cell repertoires in COVID-19. TCRdb keeps only in-frame clones here, not all; method: immunoSEQ multiplex PCR. The sample carries about 230,000 clones, 70% to 90% recorded once. The sequenced material came from peripheral blood. The receptors come from a man in his forties with acute or convalescent COVID-19.

J is TRBJ1-6 and V is TRBV4-1; no clear D. The CDR3 is 14 residues long. Per the germline V gene, CDR1 is MGHRA and CDR2 is YSYEKL. The ends were cut back, 2 bases at V and 10 bases at J, with 12 bases in the middle. The CDR3 DNA reads TGCGCCAGCAGCCAATTTTGGACTGGGTCACCCCTCCACTTT. This codes for CASSQFWTGSPLHF.

The gene calls are TRBV7-7 and TRBJ2-7, with D possibly being TRBD1 (5 bases). Trimming took off 4 bases at V and 6 bases at J, with 10 bases between the two ends. From germline, CDR1 is SSHAT and CDR2 FNYEAQ (reference sequence). The CDR3 length is 12 residues. This chain's CDR3 is CASSYQGGEQYF. CDR3 DNA sequence: TGTGCCAGCAGCTACCAGGGTGGCGAGCAGTACTTC.

V gene TRBV7-9 combines with J gene TRBJ2-5, with 9 nucleotides matching TRBD1. The CDR3 is 15 amino acids. V lost 5 bases and J lost 2; bases outside the gene matches: 6. Germline V lookup: CDR1 SEHNR, CDR2 FQNEAQ (reference sequence). The DNA for the CDR3 is TGTGCCAGCAGCCCACAGGGGGCCCTACAAGAGACCCAGTACTTC. This gives the protein CASSPQGALQETQYF.

The rearrangement uses TRBV19 and TRBJ1-2; 8 bases align to TRBD1. CDR1 is LNHDA, CDR2 SQIVND, per germline (reference sequence). Trimming took 6 bases from V and 4 from J; bases not matched to a gene: 7. The CDR3 extends over 14 amino acids. The CDR3 loop reads CASSNDRGSYGYTF. CDR3 nucleotides: TGTGCCAGTAGCAACGACAGGGGTTCCTATGGCTACACCTTC.

The V gene is TRBV6-2 or TRBV6-3, the J gene TRBJ2-1; 13 bases line up with TRBD2. Germline CDR1 is MNHEY and CDR2 is SVGEGT. Germline trimming cut 6 bases from V and 6 bases from J; bases unmatched to any gene: 2. The length of the CDR3 is 14 residues. CDR3 bases: TGTGCCAGCAGCCGACTAGCGGGGGGCAATGAGCAGTTCTTC. Its translation is CASSRLAGGNEQFF.

The V gene is TRBV5-8, the J gene TRBJ1-5, with D tentatively TRBD1 (5 bases). The length of the CDR3 is 15 residues. From germline, CDR1 is SGHTS and CDR2 YDEGEE. The V and J ends lost 2 bases and 4 bases respectively, with 13 bases between them. The CDR3 coding sequence is TGTGCCAGCAGCTTCAGGGCGGTGGATAATCAGCCCCAGCATTTT. This translates into CASSFRAVDNQPQHF.

The CDR3 DNA is TGTGCCAGCAGTTACTGGACAGCCGGAAACACCATATATTTT. This codes for CASSYWTAGNTIYF. This rearrangement joins TRBV6-2 or TRBV6-3 to TRBJ1-3; perhaps TRBD1 as D (6 bases). Germline assignment: CDR1 MNHEY and CDR2 SVGEGT. V lost 1 base and J lost 4, with 8 bases in between. This CDR3 region has 14 residues.

The V and J genes are TRBV5-1 and TRBJ1-4, with D possibly matching TRBD1 (6 bases). CDR1 is SGHRS and CDR2 is YFSETQ in the germline V gene. The CDR3 is made up of 16 amino acids. V was cut by 4 bases and J by 0 bases, with 13 bases left in between. This CDR3 reads CASSVQGPPTNEKLFF. The CDR3 DNA follows: TGCGCCAGCAGCGTGCAGGGGCCTCCAACTAATGAAAAACTGTTTTTT.

This chain uses TRBV5-1 with TRBJ1-5; D perhaps matches TRBD1 (6 bases). This CDR3 region has 13 residues. Germline-derived CDR1 and CDR2 are SGHRS and YFSETQ. V was clipped by 4 bases and J by 6 bases, with 11 bases between them. The CDR3 bases are TGCGCCAGCAGCCAAGACAGGTTTCAGCCCCAGCATTTT. This translates into CASSQDRFQPQHF.

The chain has TRBV19 and TRBJ1-1; 10 bases map to TRBD1. Trimming removed 7 bases from V and 5 bases from J; junction bases left unmatched: 4. The CDR3 extends over 13 amino acids. CDR1 and CDR2 (germline): LNHDA, SQIVND (reference sequence). The CDR3 protein is CASTDRGRTEAFF. The CDR3 region has the DNA TGTGCCAGTACTGACAGGGGGCGAACTGAAGCTTTCTTT.

The DNA for the CDR3 is TGTGCCAGTAGTATTTCGGAAGGAGCTGAAGCTTTCTTT. Amino acid sequence: CASSISEGAEAFF. The rearrangement uses TRBV19 and TRBJ1-1; D gene ambiguous. This CDR3 region has 13 residues. Germline CDR1 LNHDA, CDR2 SQIVND (reference sequence). Between the trimmed V and J ends, which lost 3 bases and 6 bases, there was a span of 11 bases.

The chain uses TRBV11-3 and TRBJ1-2, with 7 bases fitting TRBD1. The CDR3 is 12 residues long. The V gene end was trimmed by 2 bases and the J gene end by 11 bases; junction bases not matched to a gene: 5. CDR1 is SGHNT and CDR2 is YENEEA in the germline V gene. In DNA form, the CDR3 reads TGTGCCAGCAGCTTAAAAGACAGGGAGTACACCTTC. Amino acids: CASSLKDREYTF. Full variable domain (outside the CDR3, taken from reference TRBV11-3 and TRBJ1-2): EAGVVQSPRYKIIEKKQPVAFWCNPISGHNTLYWYLQNLGQGPELLIRYENEEAVDDSQLPKDRFSAERLKGVDSTLKIQPAELGDSAVYLCASSLKDREYTFGSGTRLTVV.

This chain uses TRBV5-8 with TRBJ2-1; 10 bases match TRBD2. Per germline, CDR1 SGHTS and CDR2 YDEGEE. The CDR3 is 16 residues long. Germline trimming cut 6 bases from V and 3 bases from J; bases unmatched to any gene: 9. The CDR3 reads CASNPSGGGNYNEQFF. Here the CDR3 DNA reads TGTGCCAGCAATCCTAGCGGGGGTGGTAACTACAATGAGCAGTTCTTC.

The gene calls are TRBV19 and TRBJ1-2; 8 bases are a match to TRBD1. Germline CDR1 reads LNHDA; CDR2 reads SQIVND (reference sequence). The CDR3 spans 12 residues. V was pared by 5 bases and J by 9 bases, with 5 bases of the junction left unmatched. The CDR3 DNA reads as TGTGCCAGTAGTTCCCGGGACAGGAGCTACACCTTC. Translating gives CASSSRDRSYTF. Looking up the rest from reference TRBV19 and TRBJ1-2 gives the full variable domain: DGGITQSPKYLFRKEGQNVTLSCEQNLNHDAMYWYRQDPGQGLRLIYYSQIVNDFQKGDIAEGYSVSREKKESFPLTVTSAQKNPTAFYLCASSSRDRSYTFGSGTRLTVV.

Details on this clone: Additional DNA sequences in this sample encode the identical CDR3. This rearrangement joins TRBV30 to TRBJ1-3; no clear D gene. The length of the CDR3 is 12 residues. Trimming left V 3 bases short and J 4 bases short, with 7 bases between. Germline CDR1 GTSNPN, CDR2 SVGIG (reference sequence). The CDR3: CAWSVRGNTIYF. In DNA form, the CDR3 reads TGTGCCTGGAGCGTCAGGGGAAACACCATATATTTT.

The chain employs TRBV10-3 and TRBJ1-2; weak D call: TRBD1 (6 bases). V gave up 4 bases and J gave up 2 bases, with 8 bases separating them. The CDR3 spans 13 residues. CDR1 and CDR2 (germline): ENHRY, SYGVKD. The CDR3 sequence is CAISGTDNYGYTF. DNA of the CDR3: TGTGCCATCAGTGGGACAGACAACTATGGCTACACCTTC.

The chain joins TRBV5-4 to TRBJ2-3; D is unresolved. Germline V lookup: CDR1 SGHNT, CDR2 YYREEE (reference sequence). The CDR3 runs to 12 residues. V dropped 2 bases and J dropped 3 bases, with 4 bases sitting between them. The CDR3 nucleotides are TGTGCCAGCAGCTTTAGAACAGATACGCAGTATTTT. It translates to CASSFRTDTQYF.

The gene calls are TRBV4-1 and TRBJ1-2; the D gene is possibly TRBD1 (6 bases). Germline V CDR1 and CDR2: MGHRA, YSYEKL. Deletions cut 4 bases from V and 6 bases from J, with 12 bases between. The CDR3 spans 13 residues. CDR3 loop: CASSLQGVNGYTF. The CDR3 DNA reads as TGCGCCAGCAGCCTACAGGGTGTAAATGGCTACACCTTC.

V is TRBV7-8 and J is TRBJ2-2, with 8 nucleotides matching TRBD1. V was clipped by 8 bases and J by 7 bases; unmatched bases: 12. The CDR3 covers 15 residues. CDR1 SGHVS and CDR2 FQNEAQ come from the germline V gene. CDR3 in amino acids: CASRLAGQDHGELFF. The CDR3 coding sequence is TGTGCCAGCCGCCTGGCGGGACAGGACCACGGGGAGCTGTTTTTT.

This clone came up once. V gene TRBV5-1 combines with J gene TRBJ1-1; D is ambiguous. Germline CDR1 reads SGHRS; CDR2 reads YFSETQ. V was pared by 0 bases and J by 0 bases, with 9 bases between. The CDR3 length is 15 residues. CDR3 bases: TGCGCCAGCAGCTTGGCGGAGAAGATGAACACTGAAGCTTTCTTT. It is translated as CASSLAEKMNTEAFF. The full variable domain, with the rest looked up from reference TRBV5-1 and TRBJ1-1, is KAGVTQTPRYLIKTRGQQVTLSCSPISGHRSVSWYQQTPGQGLQFLFEYFSETQRNKGNFPGRFSGRQFSNSRSEMNVSTLELGDSALYLCASSLAEKMNTEAFFGQGTRLTVV.